This passage covers 20 T cell receptor beta chains from one sample sequenced in a study of blood T cells in healthy people across ages. A second PCR of roughly 7 to 11 cycles used a sample-barcoded 5' primer and a J-beta primer mix. TCRdb called the 5' RACE reads again in MiXCR, with one record for every CDR3 protein. The table includes some 1.6 million distinct CDR3 sequences, 34% detected once. Sequencing used blood. The origin of the receptors is a woman between 25 and 40 years old in good health.

The chain couples TRBV29-1 to TRBJ1-1; 9 bases fit TRBD1. Germline V CDR1 and CDR2: SQVTM, ANQGSEA. CDR3 size: 12 residues. With 6 bases clipped from V and 8 bases from J, the junction kept 7 bases outside the gene matches. The CDR3: CSVNRGPSEAFF. Written as DNA, the CDR3 is TGCAGCGTCAACAGGGGGCCCAGCGAAGCTTTCTTT.

This chain joins TRBV5-1 and TRBJ2-5; TRBD2 might be the D (5 bases). This CDR3 contains 15 residues. Per germline, CDR1 SGHRS and CDR2 YFSETQ. With 0 bases removed from V and 2 bases from J, the gap between germline ends came to 11 bases. CDR3 protein: CASSLGMSGQETQYF. CDR3 in DNA: TGCGCCAGCAGCTTGGGTATGAGCGGTCAAGAGACCCAGTACTTC.

In this sample, this clonotype turned up a few times. The rearrangement links TRBV20-1 to TRBJ2-3; D might be TRBD1 (5 bases). V was trimmed by 8 bases and J by 0 bases, leaving 15 bases between them. Germline loops: CDR1 DFQATT, CDR2 SNEGSKA (reference sequence). The CDR3 is 14 amino acids. DNA for the CDR3: TGCAGTCAAAAAACAGGAACTAGCACAGATACGCAGTATTTT. The encoded protein is CSQKTGTSTDTQYF.

In this sample, this clonotype turned up a few times. This chain links TRBV20-1 with TRBJ1-2; TRBD1 matches 7 bases. CDR1 is DFQATT, CDR2 SNEGSKA, per germline (reference sequence). This CDR3 region has 14 residues. The V segment lost 8 bases and the J segment 8 bases; nucleotides outside the gene matches: 17. CDR3 DNA sequence: TGCAGTTCCTTTAGCAGTGACAGGGCAAGCGGCTACACCTTC. This codes for CSSFSSDRASGYTF.

About this clonotype itself: A read error is likely, as this CDR3 ends without the conserved phenylalanine or tryptophan. The chain is built from TRBV7-8 and TRBJ1-2; TRBD1 might be the D (6 bases). The CDR3 is 16 amino acids. The ends were cut back, 1 base at V and 2 bases at J, with 14 bases in the middle. The germline gives CDR1 SGHVS, CDR2 FQNEAQ. CDR3 sequence: CASSLGGHGWNYGYTC. The CDR3 DNA follows: TGTGCCAGCAGCTTAGGGGGACACGGCTGGAACTATGGCTACACCTGC.

The chain employs TRBV7-6 and TRBJ1-3, with D uncertain. Trimming shortened V by 5 bases and J by 2 bases, and 13 bases separated the two germline ends. This CDR3 contains 15 residues. In germline, CDR1 is SGHVS, CDR2 FNYEAQ. The CDR3 reads CASSRTITPGNTIYF. The DNA of the CDR3 is TGTGCCAGCAGCCGAACCATTACCCCTGGAAACACCATATATTTT.

The chain uses TRBV5-1 and TRBJ1-2; no clear D gene. The CDR3 contains 12 residues. Trimming pared 3 bases from V and 4 bases from J, leaving 7 bases between. CDR1 and CDR2 (germline): SGHRS, YFSETQ. The CDR3 reads CASSSAVYGYTF. DNA for the CDR3: TGCGCCAGCAGCTCGGCAGTCTATGGCTACACCTTC.

This clonotype appeared a few times. The chain uses TRBV12-3 or TRBV12-4 and TRBJ1-6; no clear D. This CDR3 has 14 residues. Trimming left V 2 bases short and J 5 bases short, with 7 bases between. CDR3 protein: CASSLSVNNSPLHF. The CDR3 DNA reads as TGTGCCAGCAGTTTATCGGTTAATAATTCACCCCTCCACTTT.

V is TRBV2 and J is TRBJ2-6; D not resolved. The ends were cut back, 7 bases at V and 1 base at J, with 17 bases in the middle. The CDR3 covers 17 residues. Germline V gene lookup returns CDR1 SNHLY and CDR2 FYNNEI. The CDR3 loop reads CASKLHPDGSGANVLTF. CDR3 DNA: TGTGCCAGCAAGCTTCACCCGGACGGATCTGGGGCCAACGTCCTGACTTTC.

The chain has TRBV24-1 and TRBJ2-1; 12 nucleotides line up with TRBD2. Germline CDR1 reads KGHDR; CDR2 reads SFDVKD. Germline trimming cut 3 bases from V and 3 bases from J; bases unmatched to any gene: 2. The CDR3 sequence is 16 residues long. The CDR3: CATSDRGLAGYNEQFF. The CDR3 bases are TGTGCCACCAGTGATAGGGGACTAGCGGGCTACAATGAGCAGTTCTTC.

The chain links TRBV5-4 to TRBJ2-7; 11 positions agree with TRBD2. Germline V CDR1 and CDR2: SGHNT, YYREEE (reference sequence). The CDR3 extends over 13 amino acids. V lost 10 bases, J lost 3 bases, and 6 bases stayed unmatched. Here the CDR3 DNA reads TGTGCCGGACGGACTAGCGGGCTCTACGAGCAGTACTTC. It yields the protein CAGRTSGLYEQYF.

This clonotype was seen more than once but under ten times. The rearrangement uses TRBV12-3 or TRBV12-4 and TRBJ2-6; TRBD1 is a possible D gene (5 bases). This CDR3 is built from 13 residues. V was shortened by 8 bases and J by 4 bases, with 9 bases between the two germline ends. CDR3 protein: CASRRGGANVLTF. In DNA, the CDR3 is TGTGCCAGCCGTAGGGGCGGGGCCAACGTCCTGACTTTC.

The genes are TRBV12-3 or TRBV12-4 and TRBJ1-1; unclear D gene. This CDR3 contains 12 residues. Trimming removed 6 bases from V and 7 bases from J, with 12 bases in between. CDR3 amino acids: CASSEQRVEAFF. CDR3 sequence (DNA): TGTGCCAGCAGCGAGCAAAGGGTTGAAGCTTTCTTT.

The sample holds a few counts of this clonotype. The genes are TRBV27 and TRBJ2-3, with TRBD1 matching over 7 bases. The J segment lost 4 bases and the V segment lost 3 bases, leaving 7 bases of the junction unmatched. The CDR3 is 15 residues long. CDR1 is MNHEY, CDR2 SMNVEV, per germline (reference sequence). CDR3 bases: TGTGCCAGCAGTTTTTACTTAGACAGGGCAGATACGCAGTATTTT. It encodes CASSFYLDRADTQYF.

Regarding this clonotype: A junction boundary mismatches the germline segment, possibly from a read error. The CDR3 is CARSHYGAKNTEVFF. CDR3 nucleotide sequence: TGCGCCCGCAGCCATTACGGGGCGAAAAACACTGAAGTTTTCTTT. The chain joins TRBV4-1 to TRBJ1-1; the D gene is possibly TRBD1 (5 bases). Germline V lookup: CDR1 MGHRA, CDR2 YSYEKL. This CDR3 comprises 15 residues.

This sequence joins TRBV20-1 and TRBJ2-3, with D unresolved. Between the trimmed V and J ends, which lost 6 bases and 0 bases, there was a span of 10 bases. This CDR3 has 13 amino acids. Germline lookup yields CDR1 DFQATT and CDR2 SNEGSKA (reference sequence). CDR3 amino acids: CSAVPVSTDTQYF. For the CDR3, the DNA is TGCAGTGCCGTCCCGGTTAGCACAGATACGCAGTATTTT.

The CDR3 DNA is TGTGCCTGGAGTGGCGGGGGGCACGAGACCCAGTACTTC. Translation: CAWSGGGHETQYF. The chain has TRBV30 and TRBJ2-5, with 8 bases identical to TRBD2. Trimming removed 1 base from V and 5 bases from J; junction bases left unmatched: 3. The germline V gene encodes CDR1 GTSNPN and CDR2 SVGIG (reference sequence). The CDR3 covers 13 residues.

This clonotype turned up a few times. The chain couples TRBV7-2 to TRBJ2-3, with D unresolved. This CDR3 has 11 amino acids. V dropped 8 bases and J dropped 5 bases, with 8 bases sitting between them. The germline CDR1 and CDR2 sequences are SGHTA and FQGNSA. The CDR3 DNA follows: TGTGCCAGCCAGATCAAAGATACGCAGTATTTT. This sequence encodes CASQIKDTQYF.

The V and J genes are TRBV12-3 or TRBV12-4 and TRBJ1-5, with D maybe TRBD1 (5 bases). Trimming removed 4 bases from V and 4 bases from J, with 14 bases in between. The CDR3 has 15 amino acids. Here the CDR3 reads CASSSEAGFNQPQHF. Here the CDR3 DNA reads TGTGCCAGCAGTTCCGAGGCAGGGTTTAATCAGCCCCAGCATTTT.

This clonotype has only a few counts. The chain couples TRBV28 to TRBJ2-5, with 10 bases lining up with TRBD1. This CDR3 spans 14 amino acids. V lost 10 bases to trimming and J lost 5 bases; unmatched junction nucleotides: 10. In germline, CDR1 is MDHEN, CDR2 SYDVKM. CDR3 sequence: CATGQGGIRETQYF. DNA for the CDR3: TGTGCCACCGGACAGGGGGGGATTAGGGAGACCCAGTACTTC.